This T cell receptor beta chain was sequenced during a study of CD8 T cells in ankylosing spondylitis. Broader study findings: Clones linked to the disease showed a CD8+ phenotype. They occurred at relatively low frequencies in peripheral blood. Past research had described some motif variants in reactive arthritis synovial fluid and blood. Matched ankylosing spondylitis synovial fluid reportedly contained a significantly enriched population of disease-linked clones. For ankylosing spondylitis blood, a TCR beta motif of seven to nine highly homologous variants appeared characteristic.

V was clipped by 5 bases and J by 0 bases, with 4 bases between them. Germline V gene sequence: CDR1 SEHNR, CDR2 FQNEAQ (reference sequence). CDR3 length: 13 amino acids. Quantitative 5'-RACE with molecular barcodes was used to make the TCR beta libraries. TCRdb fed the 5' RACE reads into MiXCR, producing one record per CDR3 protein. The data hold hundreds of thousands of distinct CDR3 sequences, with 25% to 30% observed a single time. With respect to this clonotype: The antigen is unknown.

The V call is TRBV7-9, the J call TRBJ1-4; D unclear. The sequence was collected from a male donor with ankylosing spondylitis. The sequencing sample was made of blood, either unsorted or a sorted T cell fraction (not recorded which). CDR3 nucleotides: TGTGCCAGCAGCCATACAACTAATGAAAAACTGTTTTTT. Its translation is CASSHTTNEKLFF.